This T cell receptor beta chain was sequenced during a study of regulatory T cells in long-lasting Graves disease (dated by TCRdb to about 2021). For the wider study: In the newly diagnosed Graves' disease group, patients had been taking antithyroid drugs for less than 3 months. The study took place in China and was registered as a clinical trial. Peripheral blood TCR sequencing and RNA sequencing compared persistent Graves' disease patients with newly diagnosed Graves' disease patients. A total of around 35 samples underwent TCR sequencing, from about 13 patients with persistent Graves' disease and some 20 patients with newly diagnosed Graves' disease.

Broad study findings and their caveats: The small sample size was acknowledged by the authors as a limitation that may reduce accuracy. Peripheral blood alone was examined, since thyroid tissue, which constituted the primary lesion, could not be accessed. Compared with newly diagnosed patients, patients with persistent Graves' disease had lower TCR Shannon entropy and fewer highly expanded clones, which suggests clonal expansion. Persistent disease showed preferential use of TRBV28, TRBJ1-2 and TRBJ2-5, whereas newly diagnosed disease favored TRBV20-1 and TRBJ2-1. Only the TCR beta chain was sequenced and analyzed. More public clonotypes were shared among persistent patients (under 3,000) than among newly diagnosed patients (roughly 1,000).

V loses 2 bases of germline sequence and J loses 7 bases, and the interval between the two ends is 11 bases. The CDR3 covers 13 residues, taking in both the cysteine and the phenylalanine. This entry keeps only the CDR3 DNA: 39 bases, framed from base 1. Note on this clonotype: The specificity of this receptor is unknown. No much larger clone exists at a distance of one base, and base qualities are not known.

The receptor library was made with multiplex PCR. Sequencing was carried out with an Illumina HiSeq 4000. CDR3 regions were amplified by Arm-PCR with iRepertoire HTBI primers to construct TCR beta libraries. Before sequencing, the PCR products went through gel purification. The original methods were these. Gene usage analysis of CDR3 amino acid clonotypes used the 62 TRBV and about 14 TRBJ segments found across samples. Filtered high-quality paired reads were merged into contigs using COPE and FqMerger. BLAST was used to align contigs to IMGT TRBV, TRBD and TRBJ reference genes, and CDR3 was defined according to IMGT. Clonotypes above 0.1% frequency were classified as highly expanded clones. Shannon entropy was used to measure repertoire diversity, and the Gini coefficient was used to measure V-J evenness. A clonotype found in more than one individual was treated as public. TCRdb handled the public reads itself, with Q25 trimming in fastp and clone calling in MiXCR, and kept productive beta chains. Each entry is one CDR3 protein sequence, shown with its most common DNA and genes. TCRdb's processing, not the authors' own work, is the source of the V and J calls. The sample yields 350,000 to 550,000 distinct CDR3 sequences; about 15% were counted once. About 25% of the sample lies in the top ten.

What this sample's time point label stands for: newly diagnosed GD, antithyroid drugs for less than 3 months. RNA was extracted from PBMCs in TRIzol for both TCR sequencing and RNA sequencing. Graves' disease was diagnosed according to American Thyroid Association guidelines. The patients came from an endocrinology department in Xi'an, China. Each patient gave approximately 9 milliliters of peripheral blood, collected in an EDTA anticoagulant tube. Ficoll Paque Plus density gradient separation was used to isolate PBMCs, and no further T cell sorting was done. An Agilent 2100 Bioanalyzer and agarose gel were used to assess RNA quality, and a NanoDrop 2000 was used to measure RNA concentration. Another study also made use of these data, one on T cells in Graves' hyperthyroidism and ophthalmopathy. As that second paper reports: Stable Graves' hyperthyroidism was defined as no progression to ophthalmopathy during 18 months of follow-up. Hyperthyroidism patients were aged 18 to 65 years and newly diagnosed, with disease duration of less than 2 months. Patients with uncontrolled infections, other autoimmune diseases, pregnancy or lactation were excluded. Diagnoses were established on the basis of clinical symptoms, serum thyroxine and TRAb, thyroid ultrasound, and orbital computed tomography. The first round of RT-PCR for the TCR CDR3 was performed with the HTBI primer set and the Qiagen OneStep RT-PCR kit. Most expanded thyroid clonotypes (frequency above 0.001) were also detected in blood, suggesting blood repertoires may reflect thyroid immune responses. A model built on a 13 V-J signature distinguished ophthalmopathy from stable hyperthyroidism, reaching about 88% sensitivity and approximately 81% specificity in cross-validation and 80%/75% in testing. During validation, the model predicted progression to ophthalmopathy a median of around six months ahead of onset, with 70.59% sensitivity and under 85% specificity. TCR V-J signatures able to tell the groups apart were searched for in a discovery cohort of 90 to 100 patients, of whom over 40 had Graves' ophthalmopathy and roughly 58 had stable Graves' hyperthyroidism. Prospective prediction of ophthalmopathy was tested in an independent validation cohort of approximately 18 hyperthyroidism patients and some 17 patients who later progressed to ophthalmopathy. The 100 discovery patients were randomly divided into training and test sets at a 7:3 ratio. In addition, the study compared T-cell repertoires in thyroid tissue and in blood from over 5 Graves' hyperthyroidism patients. Once sampling was done, hyperthyroidism patients were given methimazole at a starting dose of 30 mg daily, whereas ophthalmopathy patients were given high-dose intravenous methylprednisolone. A second multiplex PCR round built the libraries, followed by size selection and purification. Paired-end sequencing of the libraries was performed with 100 bp reads on an Illumina HiSeq2000. SOAPnuke was used to process the raw data, removing reads that contained adapters or uncalled bases, had a mean Phred below 15, or lacked an exact match to the constant primer or identifier. COPE v1.2.5 was used to merge high-quality paired reads, and clonotypes were defined as unique nucleotide sequences. MiTCR v1.1 was used to align the clonotypes against IMGT TRBV, TRBD and TRBJ reference segments. The analysis included only V-J combinations with a frequency above 0.0001, which together covered about 99% of the repertoires. A TCS score was defined as the ratio between F50 (clonal expansion) and ExV (chaos), using BLOSUM62-based TCRdist between CDR3 peptides within each V-J. Welch's t-statistics and random forest reduced fewer than 550 V-J features to about 13, which were used in a naive Bayes classifier (R e1071). No statistical method was used to set the sample size in advance, and investigators knew the group allocation. The paper describes TCR Vbeta CDR3 sequencing of 135 peripheral blood samples, made up of about 41 ophthalmopathy patients, 70 to 80 hyperthyroidism patients and roughly 17 progressor patients.

The sample in question was peripheral blood mononuclear cells (PBMCs), obtained at new diagnosis, from a patient treated with antithyroid drugs. The rearrangement combines TRBV12-3 or TRBV12-4 with TRBJ1-2, with TRBD1 tentatively as D gene (5 bases match). The receptor comes from a woman in her late teens or twenties with Graves disease. Donor details come from another sample of the same person, matched by shared clones. The bases are TGTGCCAGCAGTTTAATGGGGGACGGTGGCTACACCTTC. The encoded protein is CASSLMGDGGYTF.